The rows below give T cell receptor beta chains drawn from one sample of a study of immune evolution from preneoplasia to lung adenocarcinoma. Sequencing used immunoSEQ multiplex PCR; TCRdb keeps in-frame clones, though not all of them. The sample has 9,500 to 13,000 clones, around 78% seen once; the top ten hold approximately 4.4%. Input material: FFPE minimally invasive lung adenocarcinoma tissue. These receptors originate from a person aged 65 to 85 with lung adenocarcinoma. The CDR3 runs from the conserved cysteine through the conserved F or W. The order of the fields is J gene, D gene, clone size, V gene, CDR3 length, CDR3 protein, CDR3 DNA. A D gene is named only where the DNA matches it firmly. The size of a clone is reported for some rows only, either as once, few or many, or as a class for expanded clones.

>TRBJ2-6|.|.|TRBV6-6|16
CASSYGATSGANVLTF
TGTGCCAGCAGTTACGGGGCCACCTCTGGGGCCAACGTCCTGACTTTC
>TRBJ1-2|TRBD1|few|TRBV6-4|15
CASSWDRGGASGYTF
TGTGCCAGCAGTTGGGACAGGGGGGGCGCGAGTGGCTACACCTTC
>TRBJ2-3|.|.|TRBV28|15
CASSLSRAVTDTQYF
TGTGCCAGCAGTTTATCCAGAGCGGTCACAGATACGCAGTATTTT
>TRBJ2-1|.|few|TRBV7-2|16
CASSLDGGTIYNEQFF
TGTGCCAGCAGCTTAGACGGCGGGACCATATACAATGAGCAGTTCTTC
>TRBJ1-1|.|few|TRBV6-5|15
CASSLGRVQNTEAFF
TGTGCCAGCAGTCTCGGTCGGGTCCAGAACACTGAAGCTTTCTTT
>TRBJ1-5|TRBD1|.|TRBV19|16
CASTTVSRGHNQPQHF
TGTGCCAGTACAACTGTTTCGAGGGGGCACAATCAGCCCCAGCATTTT
>TRBJ2-7|.|once|TRBV2|14
CASWSGTPSYEQYF
TGTGCCAGCTGGTCCGGGACACCATCCTACGAGCAGTACTTC
>TRBJ1-4|.|.|TRBV28|12
CASSPQTEKLFF
TGTGCCAGCAGTCCCCAGACTGAAAAACTGTTTTTT
>TRBJ2-7|.|.|TRBV7-2|13
CASSLPASYEQYF
TGTGCCAGCAGCTTACCCGCCTCCTACGAGCAGTACTTC
>TRBJ2-3|.|.|TRBV6-4|16
CASSDSPSVSTDTQYF
TGTGCCAGCAGTGACTCACCTAGCGTGAGCACAGATACGCAGTATTTT
>TRBJ2-2|.|.|TRBV7-9|14
CASSLLANTGELFF
TGTGCCAGCAGCTTACTAGCGAACACCGGGGAGCTGTTTTTT
>TRBJ1-2|.|.|TRBV29-1|11
CRAGGADGYTF
TGCAGGGCCGGGGGGGCGGACGGCTACACCTTC
>TRBJ1-1|.|few|TRBV7-8|15
CASSLANTGYTEAFF
TGTGCCAGCAGCTTAGCGAACACAGGTTACACTGAAGCTTTCTTT
>TRBJ1-1|.|once|TRBV6-5|13
CASSKQGITEAFF
TGTGCCAGCAGTAAACAGGGAATCACTGAAGCTTTCTTT
>TRBJ2-5|.|.|TRBV5-5|13
CASSFQSLETQYF
TGTGCCAGCAGCTTTCAGAGCTTAGAGACCCAGTACTTC
>TRBJ2-1|.|.|TRBV19|15
CASSPEGRVYNEQFF
TGTGCCAGTAGTCCAGAAGGCAGGGTTTACAATGAGCAGTTCTTC
>TRBJ1-2|TRBD1|few|TRBV29-1|14
CSVEGTGAGYGYTF
TGCAGCGTTGAAGGAACAGGGGCGGGCTATGGCTACACCTTC
>TRBJ2-5|.|.|TRBV5-4|14
CASSFRSGQETQYF
TGTGCCAGCAGCTTTCGTAGCGGACAAGAGACCCAGTACTTC
>TRBJ2-1|.|.|TRBV19|16
CASSILGSTPYNEQFF
TGTGCCAGTAGTATACTCGGATCGACCCCCTACAATGAGCAGTTCTTC
>TRBJ2-3|.|.|TRBV19|15
CASSIDLSGTDTQYF
TGTGCCAGTAGTATAGATCTATCGGGCACAGATACGCAGTATTTT
>TRBJ1-1|.|.|TRBV2|17
CASSLASYRVENTEAFF
TGTGCCAGCAGTTTAGCATCCTACAGGGTGGAAAACACTGAAGCTTTCTTT
>TRBJ2-7|.|few|TRBV30|13
CAWSLMGSYEQYF
TGTGCCTGGAGTTTAATGGGCAGCTACGAGCAGTACTTC
>TRBJ1-5|.|.|TRBV28|17
CASSLSFGGGDGQPQHF
TGTGCCAGCAGTTTATCTTTCGGGGGAGGAGACGGTCAGCCCCAGCATTTT
>TRBJ1-4|.|.|TRBV19|16
CASSRDLGATNEKLFF
TGTGCCAGTTCCAGGGATCTTGGAGCAACTAATGAAAAACTGTTTTTT
>TRBJ2-4|.|.|TRBV6-4|15
CASSETASEGNIQYF
TGTGCCAGCAGTGAAACAGCCTCCGAGGGGAACATTCAGTACTTC
>TRBJ2-5|TRBD2|.|TRBV9|17
CASSETGTSGNQETQYF
TGTGCCAGCAGCGAAACCGGGACTAGCGGTAACCAAGAGACCCAGTACTTC
>TRBJ2-3|.|.|TRBV6-5|11
CASSFEVTQYF
TGTGCCAGCAGTTTTGAGGTTACGCAGTATTTT
>TRBJ1-2|TRBD1|.|TRBV29-1|14
CSVERTGAGYGYTF
TGCAGCGTTGAAAGAACAGGGGCGGGCTATGGCTACACCTTC
>TRBJ1-1|TRBD1|.|TRBV19|13
CASSITQGAEAFF
TGTGCCAGTAGCATCACACAGGGGGCTGAAGCTTTCTTT
>TRBJ2-3|.|.|TRBV9|15
CASSVFGGGTDTQYF
TGTGCCAGCAGCGTATTCGGCGGGGGCACAGATACGCAGTATTTT
>TRBJ2-2|.|.|TRBV5-1|14
CASSSVLNTGELFF
TGCGCCAGCAGCTCGGTACTTAACACCGGGGAGCTGTTTTTT
>TRBJ2-3|.|.|TRBV6-5|12
CASSSQTDTQYF
TGTGCCAGCAGTTCCCAAACAGATACGCAGTATTTT
>TRBJ2-1|TRBD1|once|TRBV6-4|16
CASSDSGTGGYNEQFF
TGTGCCAGCAGTGACTCTGGGACAGGGGGCTACAATGAGCAGTTCTTC
>TRBJ2-5|TRBD2|once|TRBV4-2|19
CASSQLLGLSQLRQETQYF
TGTGCCAGCAGCCAACTACTGGGACTATCCCAGTTGAGGCAAGAGACCCAGTACTTC
>TRBJ2-7|TRBD2|once|TRBV28|14
CASSPTSGVPEQYF
TGTGCCAGCAGTCCGACTAGCGGGGTTCCTGAGCAGTACTTC
>TRBJ1-5|.|few|TRBV6-6|13
CASTRISNQPQHF
TGTGCCAGCACGAGAATTTCCAATCAGCCCCAGCATTTT
>TRBJ2-3|.|few|TRBV7-8|15
CASSSGGGGTDTQYF
TGTGCCAGCAGCTCAGGGGGGGGTGGAACAGATACGCAGTATTTT
>TRBJ2-7|TRBD2|medium-sized|TRBV4-3|15
CASSLDSGSLSEQYF
TGCGCCAGCAGTCTTGATAGCGGGAGCTTGAGCGAGCAGTACTTC
>TRBJ2-7|.|.|TRBV25-1|14
CASTGLAPSYEQYF
TGTGCCAGCACTGGGCTAGCGCCTTCCTACGAGCAGTACTTC
>TRBJ1-5|.|.|TRBV19|15
CASAGGAGENQPQHF
TGTGCCAGCGCCGGGGGGGCTGGGGAAAATCAGCCCCAGCATTTT
>TRBJ1-2|.|.|TRBV11-2|13
CASSPRTADGYTF
TGTGCCAGCAGCCCACGGACAGCCGATGGCTACACCTTC
>TRBJ2-1|.|few|TRBV30|13
CAWTVLPYNEQFF
TGTGCCTGGACGGTGTTACCCTACAATGAGCAGTTCTTC
>TRBJ2-5|.|.|TRBV29-1|13
CSYDWRGQETQYF
TGCAGCTACGACTGGCGGGGCCAAGAGACCCAGTACTTC
>TRBJ1-1|.|few|TRBV9|15
CASSVDGRANTEAFF
TGTGCCAGCAGCGTAGATGGCAGGGCGAACACTGAAGCTTTCTTT
>TRBJ1-3|TRBD1|.|TRBV5-1|16
CASSLEGTASGNTIYF
TGCGCCAGCAGCTTGGAGGGGACAGCATCTGGAAACACCATATATTTT
>TRBJ1-1|.|few|TRBV6-5|14
CASSPQGPNTEAFF
TGTGCCAGCAGTCCACAGGGACCGAACACTGAAGCTTTCTTT
>TRBJ1-2|.|few|TRBV6-1|16
CASSEAVIMANYGYTF
TGTGCCAGCAGTGAAGCGGTCATCATGGCTAACTATGGCTACACCTTC
>TRBJ1-6|.|.|TRBV7-9|14
CASSPRTGGSPLHF
TGTGCCAGCAGCCCCCGTACAGGCGGATCACCCCTCCACTTT